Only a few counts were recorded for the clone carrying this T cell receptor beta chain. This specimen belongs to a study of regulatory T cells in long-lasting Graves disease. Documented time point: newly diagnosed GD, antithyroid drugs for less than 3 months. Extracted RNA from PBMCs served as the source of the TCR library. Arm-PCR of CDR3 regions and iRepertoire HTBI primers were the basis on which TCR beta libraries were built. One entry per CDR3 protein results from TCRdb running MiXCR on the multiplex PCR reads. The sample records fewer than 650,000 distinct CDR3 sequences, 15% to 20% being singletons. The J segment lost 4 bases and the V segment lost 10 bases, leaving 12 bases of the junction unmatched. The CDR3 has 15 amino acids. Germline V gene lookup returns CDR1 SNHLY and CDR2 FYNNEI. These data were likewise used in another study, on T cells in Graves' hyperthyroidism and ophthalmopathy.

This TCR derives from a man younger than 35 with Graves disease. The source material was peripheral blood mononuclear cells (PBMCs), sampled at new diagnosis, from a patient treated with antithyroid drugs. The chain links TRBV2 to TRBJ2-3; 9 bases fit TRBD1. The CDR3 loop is CATSHGTGSPDTQYF. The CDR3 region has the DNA TGTGCCACCAGCCACGGGACAGGGAGCCCAGATACGCAGTATTTT.